Presented here are 8 T cell receptor beta chains from one specimen sequenced in a study of blood T cell repertoires in COVID-19. Generated by immunoSEQ multiplex PCR, the TCRdb table keeps only in-frame clones and is missing some. The sample records some 74,000 clones, roughly 83% being singletons. Input material: peripheral blood. The receptors here all came from a woman aged 80 or over with acute or convalescent COVID-19.

The CDR3 here is CASNEGLHQPQHF. The CDR3 nucleotides are TGTGCCAGTAACGAGGGTTTGCATCAGCCCCAGCATTTT. This chain joins TRBV19 and TRBJ1-5; the D is unclear. From germline, CDR1 is LNHDA and CDR2 SQIVND (reference sequence). V was pared by 7 bases and J by 5 bases, with 12 bases between. The length of the CDR3 is 13 residues.

This chain links TRBV5-1 with TRBJ2-3; D is unresolved. The CDR3 is 13 amino acids. CDR1 and CDR2 (germline): SGHRS, YFSETQ. Trimming removed 0 bases from V and 10 bases from J, with 12 bases in between. The CDR3: CASSLERRVAQYF. In DNA, the CDR3 is TGCGCCAGCAGCTTGGAACGCCGGGTCGCGCAGTATTTT.

The chain recombines TRBV10-3 with TRBJ1-3; 7 nucleotides line up with TRBD1. The V gene's germline CDR1 is ENHRY and CDR2 SYGVKD. The CDR3 totals 15 residues. J gave up 3 bases and V 6 bases, and 8 bases lay outside the gene matches. The CDR3 region has the DNA TGTGCCATCAGAACCACAGGGGAAATTGGAAACACCATATATTTT. As protein: CAIRTTGEIGNTIYF.

The chain recombines TRBV28 with TRBJ1-2; no reliable D call. The CDR3 consists of 11 residues. Germline values: CDR1 MDHEN, CDR2 SYDVKM. With 8 bases removed from V and 4 bases from J, the gap between germline ends came to 8 bases. The CDR3 here is CASSLAYGYTF. CDR3 DNA sequence: TGTGCCAGCTCGCTGGCCTATGGCTACACCTTC.

This clone was picked up many times. The V and J genes are TRBV6-6 and TRBJ1-5, with D possibly TRBD1 on 5 matching bases. In germline, CDR1 is MNHNY, CDR2 SVGAGI (reference sequence). V dropped 8 bases and J dropped 3 bases, with 14 bases sitting between them. This CDR3 is built from 14 residues. The CDR3 loop is CASSTGDNNQPQHF. The CDR3 DNA sequence: TGTGCCAGCTCTACAGGAGACAACAATCAGCCCCAGCATTTT.

V gene TRBV3-1 (or the pseudogene TRBV3-2) combines with J gene TRBJ2-7; a possible D gene is TRBD2 (5 bases). V gave up 1 base and J gave up 0 bases, with 19 bases separating them. CDR1 and CDR2 (germline): LGHDT, YNNKEL (reference sequence). This CDR3 spans 18 amino acids. Written as DNA, the CDR3 is TGTGCCAGCAGCCAAGCGGCTTGGGGAGTTTGGGGCTCCTACGAGCAGTACTTC. Its translation is CASSQAAWGVWGSYEQYF.

This sequence joins TRBV19 and TRBJ2-6, with 10 bases matching TRBD1. Germline V gene data show CDR1 as LNHDA and CDR2 as SQIVND (reference sequence). This CDR3 region has 16 residues. After removal of 10 bases from V and 1 base from J, the junction contained 7 bases not matched to a gene. CDR3 coding DNA: TGTGCCACCGGGGACAGGGGTGCGTCTGGGGCCAACGTCCTGACTTTC. The encoded protein is CATGDRGASGANVLTF.

The V call is TRBV4-2, the J call TRBJ2-6; 9 positions agree with TRBD2. From germline, CDR1 is LGHNA and CDR2 YNFKEQ. After removal of 4 bases from V and 1 base from J, the junction contained 14 bases not matched to a gene. This CDR3 has 20 amino acids. The CDR3 DNA reads TGTGCCAGCAGCCTCGGAGGAGTAGCGGGAGATACGTCTGGGGCCAACGTCCTGACTTTC. Protein product: CASSLGGVAGDTSGANVLTF.